This entry is about one T cell receptor (beta chain). Its antigen is not identified. At the DNA level, this CDR3 is encoded by other sequences in the same sample as well. Method: immunoSEQ multiplex PCR; TCRdb's copy keeps in-frame clones and lacks some. This table has over 30,000 clones, roughly three quarters appearing once. These data originate in a study of radiotherapy plus CTLA-4 blockade in lung cancer. Study observations and caveats: The study found tumor-derived TCR clones expanded in blood after radiotherapy plus ipilimumab.

The CDR3 covers 15 residues. Germline CDR1 reads SGHRS; CDR2 reads YFSETQ. J lost 6 bases, V lost 4 bases, and 7 bases had no gene match. The J gene is TRBJ2-3, the V gene TRBV5-1; 11 bases fit TRBD2. The clonotype originates from a human donor with non-small cell lung cancer that progressed on radiotherapy plus ipilimumab. The input for sequencing was peripheral blood, taken from a patient treated with radiotherapy plus ipilimumab. The CDR3 sequence: CASSLAGGPSDTQYF. DNA of the CDR3: TGCGCCAGCAGCCTAGCGGGGGGCCCTTCGGATACGCAGTATTTT.